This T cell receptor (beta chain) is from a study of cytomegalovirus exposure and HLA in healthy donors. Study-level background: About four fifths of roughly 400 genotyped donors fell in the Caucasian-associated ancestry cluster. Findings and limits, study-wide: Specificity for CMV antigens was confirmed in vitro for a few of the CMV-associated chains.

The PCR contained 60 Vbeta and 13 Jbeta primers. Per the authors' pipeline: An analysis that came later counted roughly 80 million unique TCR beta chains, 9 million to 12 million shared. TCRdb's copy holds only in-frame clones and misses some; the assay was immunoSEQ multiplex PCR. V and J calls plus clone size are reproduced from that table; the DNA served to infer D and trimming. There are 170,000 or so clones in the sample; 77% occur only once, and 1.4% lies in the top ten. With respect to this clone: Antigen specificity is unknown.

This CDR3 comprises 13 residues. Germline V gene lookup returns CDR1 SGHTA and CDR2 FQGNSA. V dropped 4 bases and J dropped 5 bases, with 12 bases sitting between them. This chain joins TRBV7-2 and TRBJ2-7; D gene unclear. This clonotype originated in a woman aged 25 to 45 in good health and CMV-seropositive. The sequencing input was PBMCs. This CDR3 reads CASSSPPSDEQYF. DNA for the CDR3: TGTGCCAGCAGCTCCCCCCCATCAGACGAGCAGTACTTC. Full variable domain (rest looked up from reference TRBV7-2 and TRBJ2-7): GAGVSQSPSNKVTEKGKDVELRCDPISGHTALYWYRQSLGQGLEFLIYFQGNSAPDKSGLPSDRFSAERTGGSVSTLTIQRTQQEDSAVYLCASSSPPSDEQYFGPGTRLTVT.